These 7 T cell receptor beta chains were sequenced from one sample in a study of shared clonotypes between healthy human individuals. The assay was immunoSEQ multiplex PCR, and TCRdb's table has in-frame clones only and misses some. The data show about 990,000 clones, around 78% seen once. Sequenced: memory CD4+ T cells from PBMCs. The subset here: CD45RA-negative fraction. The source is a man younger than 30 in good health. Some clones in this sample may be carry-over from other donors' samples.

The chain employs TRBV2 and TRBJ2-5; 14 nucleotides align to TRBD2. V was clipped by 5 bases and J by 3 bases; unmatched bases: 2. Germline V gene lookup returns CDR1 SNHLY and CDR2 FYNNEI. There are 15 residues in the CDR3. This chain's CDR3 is CASSQTSGREETQYF. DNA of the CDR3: TGTGCCAGCAGTCAGACTAGCGGGAGGGAAGAGACCCAGTACTTC.

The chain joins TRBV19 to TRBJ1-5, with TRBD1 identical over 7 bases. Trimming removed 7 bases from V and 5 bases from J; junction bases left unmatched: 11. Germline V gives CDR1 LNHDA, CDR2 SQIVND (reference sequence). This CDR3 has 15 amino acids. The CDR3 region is CASKNRGSTDQPQHF. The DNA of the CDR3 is TGTGCCAGTAAAAACAGGGGATCGACAGATCAGCCCCAGCATTTT. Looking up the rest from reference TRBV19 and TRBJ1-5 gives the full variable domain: DGGITQSPKYLFRKEGQNVTLSCEQNLNHDAMYWYRQDPGQGLRLIYYSQIVNDFQKGDIAEGYSVSREKKESFPLTVTSAQKNPTAFYLCASKNRGSTDQPQHFGDGTRLSIL.

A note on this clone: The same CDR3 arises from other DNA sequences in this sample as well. For the CDR3, the DNA is TGCGCCAGCAGCTTGGAGGGACTGTACGAGCAGTACTTC. This sequence encodes CASSLEGLYEQYF. J is TRBJ2-7 and V is TRBV5-1, with D maybe TRBD2 (6 bases). The CDR3 has 13 amino acids. Trimming pared 0 bases from V and 4 bases from J, leaving 8 bases between. Germline-derived CDR1 and CDR2 are SGHRS and YFSETQ.

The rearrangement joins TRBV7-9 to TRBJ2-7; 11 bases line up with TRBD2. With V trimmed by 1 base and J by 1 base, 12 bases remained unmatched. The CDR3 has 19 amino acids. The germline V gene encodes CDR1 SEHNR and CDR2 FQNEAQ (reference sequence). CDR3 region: CASSLGRGLAGGPSYEQYF. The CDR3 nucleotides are TGTGCCAGCAGCTTAGGGAGGGGGTTAGCGGGAGGGCCTTCCTACGAGCAGTACTTC.

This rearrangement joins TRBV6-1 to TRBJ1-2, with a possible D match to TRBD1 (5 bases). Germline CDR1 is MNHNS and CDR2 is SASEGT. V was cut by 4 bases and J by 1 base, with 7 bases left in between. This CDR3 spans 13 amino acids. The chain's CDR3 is CASSVQGNYGYTF. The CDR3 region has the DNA TGTGCCAGCAGTGTTCAGGGTAACTATGGCTACACCTTC.

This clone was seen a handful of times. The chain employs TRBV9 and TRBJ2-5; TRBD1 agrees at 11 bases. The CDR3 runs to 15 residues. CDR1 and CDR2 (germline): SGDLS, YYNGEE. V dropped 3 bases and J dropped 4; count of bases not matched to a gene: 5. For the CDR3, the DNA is TGTGCCAGCAGCGCCGGACAGGGGGCAGTAGAGACCCAGTACTTC. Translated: CASSAGQGAVETQYF.

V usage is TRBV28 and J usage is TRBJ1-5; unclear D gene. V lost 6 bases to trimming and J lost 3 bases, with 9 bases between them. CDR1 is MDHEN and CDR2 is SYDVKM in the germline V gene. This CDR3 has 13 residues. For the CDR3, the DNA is TGTGCCAGCAGCTCCCTCGCCAATCAGCCCCAGCATTTT. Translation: CASSSLANQPQHF. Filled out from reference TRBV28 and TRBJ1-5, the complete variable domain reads DVKVTQSSRYLVKRTGEKVFLECVQDMDHENMFWYRQDPGLGLRLIYFSYDVKMKEKGDIPEGYSVSREKKERFSLILESASTNQTSMYLCASSSLANQPQHFGDGTRLSIL.